Listed below are T cell receptor beta chains from one sample, sequenced in a study of T cell responses to AZD1222 COVID-19 vaccine. The table came from immunoSEQ multiplex PCR; TCRdb's copy has only in-frame clones and leaves some out. This table holds 90,000 to 130,000 clones, approximately 90% found once. Sequenced here: peripheral blood, sampled 28 days after the second AZD1222 dose. The receptors come from an adult who received the AZD1222 COVID-19 vaccine. CDR3s include the opening cysteine and the closing phenylalanine or tryptophan. The order of the fields is D gene, clone size, V gene, J gene, CDR3 protein, CDR3 DNA. The D gene is left open where the match is weak. Some rows have no size entry. The others give once, few or many, or a class for an expanded clone.

d_gene: NA
abundance: NA
v_gene: TRBV24-1
j_gene: TRBJ1-5
CDR3aa: CATSEGDGGSNQPQHF
CDR3nt: TGTGCCACCAGTGAGGGGGACGGGGGTAGCAATCAGCCCCAGCATTTT

d_gene: NA
abundance: NA
v_gene: TRBV18
j_gene: TRBJ1-5
CDR3aa: CASSASIGYSNQPQHF
CDR3nt: TGTGCCAGCTCAGCCTCGATTGGTTATAGCAATCAGCCCCAGCATTTT

d_gene: NA
abundance: once
v_gene: TRBV5-4
j_gene: TRBJ2-2
CDR3aa: CASSIPLSAGELFF
CDR3nt: TGTGCCAGCAGCATACCCCTTTCGGCCGGGGAGCTGTTTTTT

d_gene: NA
abundance: NA
v_gene: TRBV27
j_gene: TRBJ2-2
CDR3aa: CASRNLGATGELFF
CDR3nt: TGTGCCAGCAGAAATCTCGGGGCCACGGGGGAGCTGTTTTTT

d_gene: TRBD2
abundance: NA
v_gene: TRBV6-2/TRBV6-3
j_gene: TRBJ2-3
CDR3aa: CASSYPGGRVTDTQYF
CDR3nt: TGTGCCAGCAGTTACCCGGGGGGGCGGGTCACAGATACGCAGTATTTT

d_gene: NA
abundance: NA
v_gene: TRBV5-1
j_gene: TRBJ1-1
CDR3aa: CASRPEGRGADTEAFF
CDR3nt: TGCGCCAGCAGACCCGAGGGGAGAGGGGCGGACACTGAAGCTTTCTTT

d_gene: TRBD1
abundance: NA
v_gene: TRBV5-1
j_gene: TRBJ1-4
CDR3aa: CASSSGQLNEKLFF
CDR3nt: TGCGCCAGCAGCTCGGGACAGCTTAATGAAAAACTGTTTTTT

d_gene: TRBD2
abundance: NA
v_gene: TRBV7-9
j_gene: TRBJ2-1
CDR3aa: CASSLASGTSGEQFF
CDR3nt: TGTGCCAGCAGCTTAGCTAGCGGGACCTCGGGTGAGCAGTTCTTC

d_gene: TRBD1
abundance: NA
v_gene: TRBV7-9
j_gene: TRBJ1-5
CDR3aa: CASRGGGQGVNQPQHF
CDR3nt: TGTGCCAGCAGAGGGGGCGGGCAGGGTGTGAATCAGCCCCAGCATTTT

d_gene: TRBD2
abundance: NA
v_gene: TRBV4-1
j_gene: TRBJ2-1
CDR3aa: CASSPLGTSGLTYNEQFF
CDR3nt: TGCGCCAGCAGCCCACTCGGGACTAGCGGGCTGACCTACAATGAGCAGTTCTTC

d_gene: NA
abundance: NA
v_gene: TRBV27
j_gene: TRBJ1-6
CDR3aa: CASSSQSSYNSPLHF
CDR3nt: TGTGCCAGCAGTTCTCAAAGCTCCTATAATTCACCCCTCCACTTT

d_gene: NA
abundance: NA
v_gene: TRBV5-6
j_gene: TRBJ1-5
CDR3aa: CASSRRGGNQPQHF
CDR3nt: TGTGCCAGCAGCCGTAGGGGTGGGAATCAGCCCCAGCATTTT

d_gene: NA
abundance: NA
v_gene: TRBV4-1
j_gene: TRBJ1-2
CDR3aa: CASSQVSTAGGANYGYTF
CDR3nt: TGCGCCAGCAGCCAAGTCTCCACGGCTGGTGGAGCTAACTATGGCTACACCTTC

d_gene: NA
abundance: NA
v_gene: TRBV19
j_gene: TRBJ1-3
CDR3aa: CASSIGGPAGNTIYF
CDR3nt: TGTGCCAGTAGTATCGGTGGGCCTGCTGGAAACACCATATATTTT

d_gene: NA
abundance: NA
v_gene: TRBV10-3
j_gene: TRBJ1-6
CDR3aa: CAISEPTGAYQGSPLHF
CDR3nt: TGTGCCATCAGTGAACCAACGGGGGCCTACCAAGGCTCACCCCTCCACTTT

d_gene: TRBD1
abundance: NA
v_gene: TRBV4-1
j_gene: TRBJ1-6
CDR3aa: CASSHRQGGSPLHF
CDR3nt: TGCGCCAGCAGCCACCGACAGGGAGGTTCACCCCTCCACTTT

d_gene: NA
abundance: NA
v_gene: TRBV5-1
j_gene: TRBJ1-3
CDR3aa: CASSLATRGVVNGNTIYF
CDR3nt: TGCGCCAGCAGCTTGGCTACCAGGGGAGTGGTGAATGGAAACACCATATATTTT

d_gene: NA
abundance: few
v_gene: TRBV11-3
j_gene: TRBJ2-1
CDR3aa: CASSLGTAGAMNEQFF
CDR3nt: TGTGCCAGCAGCTTAGGAACGGCGGGGGCTATGAATGAGCAGTTCTTC

d_gene: NA
abundance: NA
v_gene: TRBV28
j_gene: TRBJ2-5
CDR3aa: CASTRAGQETQYF
CDR3nt: TGTGCCAGCACCAGAGCGGGCCAAGAGACCCAGTACTTC

d_gene: TRBD1
abundance: NA
v_gene: TRBV27
j_gene: TRBJ1-2
CDR3aa: CASSRRGTGGVYGYTF
CDR3nt: TGTGCCAGCAGTAGGCGGGGGACAGGGGGCGTCTATGGCTACACCTTC

d_gene: TRBD1
abundance: NA
v_gene: TRBV5-4
j_gene: TRBJ1-4
CDR3aa: CASSRQGAVTNEKLFF
CDR3nt: TGTGCCAGCAGTAGACAGGGGGCGGTAACTAATGAAAAACTGTTTTTT

d_gene: NA
abundance: NA
v_gene: TRBV27
j_gene: TRBJ1-1
CDR3aa: CASSRLLEGTGTEAFF
CDR3nt: TGTGCCAGCAGCCGCCTCTTAGAGGGGACGGGCACTGAAGCTTTCTTT

d_gene: TRBD1
abundance: NA
v_gene: TRBV15
j_gene: TRBJ1-5
CDR3aa: CATSPLTGGYSNQPQHF
CDR3nt: TGTGCCACCAGCCCGCTGACAGGGGGTTACAGCAATCAGCCCCAGCATTTT

d_gene: TRBD1
abundance: NA
v_gene: TRBV18
j_gene: TRBJ1-5
CDR3aa: CASSQQGDYQPQHF
CDR3nt: TGTGCCAGCTCTCAACAGGGGGACTATCAGCCCCAGCATTTT

d_gene: NA
abundance: NA
v_gene: TRBV10-3
j_gene: TRBJ1-3
CDR3aa: CAIREQVSGNTIYF
CDR3nt: TGTGCCATCAGGGAACAGGTTTCTGGAAACACCATATATTTT

d_gene: NA
abundance: NA
v_gene: TRBV4-1
j_gene: TRBJ1-5
CDR3aa: CASSQETPSPLQHF
CDR3nt: TGCGCCAGCAGCCAAGAGACCCCATCCCCTCTCCAGCATTTT

d_gene: NA
abundance: NA
v_gene: TRBV20-1
j_gene: TRBJ1-1
CDR3aa: CSASQPLGMFGSEAFF
CDR3nt: TGCAGTGCTAGTCAACCCCTCGGGATGTTCGGGTCTGAAGCTTTCTTT

d_gene: NA
abundance: NA
v_gene: TRBV5-5
j_gene: TRBJ2-2
CDR3aa: CASFRRGDTGELFF
CDR3nt: TGTGCCAGCTTCAGGAGGGGAGACACCGGGGAGCTGTTTTTT

d_gene: NA
abundance: NA
v_gene: TRBV6-5
j_gene: TRBJ1-2
CDR3aa: CASRPGPTNYGYTF
CDR3nt: TGTGCCAGCAGGCCGGGTCCCACTAACTATGGCTACACCTTC

d_gene: TRBD1
abundance: NA
v_gene: TRBV3-1/TRBV3-2
j_gene: TRBJ1-6
CDR3aa: CASSRRTGANGNSPLHF
CDR3nt: TGTGCCAGCAGCCGCCGGACAGGGGCCAATGGTAATTCACCCCTCCACTTT

d_gene: NA
abundance: NA
v_gene: TRBV18
j_gene: TRBJ2-4
CDR3aa: CASSRDILAKNIQYF
CDR3nt: TGTGCCAGCTCACGGGACATCCTAGCCAAAAACATTCAGTACTTC

d_gene: TRBD2
abundance: NA
v_gene: TRBV7-9
j_gene: TRBJ2-1
CDR3aa: CASSATSGRGNEQFF
CDR3nt: TGTGCCAGCAGCGCCACTAGCGGGAGGGGGAATGAGCAGTTCTTC